This entry lists 10 T cell receptor beta chains sequenced from one sample in a study of patients and donors after allogeneic stem cell transplantation. TCRdb independently ran MiXCR on the RT-PCR reads; one entry per CDR3 protein. The sample lists roughly 880,000 distinct CDR3 sequences, about a sixth occurring once. Sequences were obtained from blood, either unsorted or a sorted T cell fraction (not recorded which). The receptor source for this set is a human donor who was either an allogeneic HSCT recipient or a stem cell or donor lymphocyte infusion donor (not recorded which). It is not recorded whose cells these are; they may come from a transplant donor.

This clonotype occurred a few times. The chain couples TRBV7-9 to TRBJ1-6; D gene unclear. Germline-derived CDR1 and CDR2 are SEHNR and FQNEAQ (reference sequence). CDR3 length equals 13 residues. Trimming took off 5 bases at V and 10 bases at J, with 12 bases between the two ends. CDR3 nucleotide sequence: TGTGCCAGCAGCATAGAACCGATATCACCCCTCCACTTT. Its protein product is CASSIEPISPLHF. The whole variable domain, filled in from reference TRBV7-9 and TRBJ1-6, reads DTGVSQNPRHKITKRGQNVTFRCDPISEHNRLYWYRQTLGQGPEFLTYFQNEAQLEKSRLLSDRFSAERPKGSFSTLEIQRTEQGDSAMYLCASSIEPISPLHFGNGTRLTVT.

The chain recombines TRBV30 with TRBJ1-2; D unresolved. The V end lost 0 bases, the J end lost 4 bases, and 9 bases lay between the germline ends. Germline V gene data show CDR1 as GTSNPN and CDR2 as SVGIG (reference sequence). The CDR3 totals 13 residues. CDR3 amino acids: CAWSVRFAYGYTF. The DNA of the CDR3 is TGTGCCTGGAGTGTACGGTTCGCCTATGGCTACACCTTC.

The chain links TRBV5-1 to TRBJ2-2; a possible D gene is TRBD2 (5 bases). The V gene's germline CDR1 is SGHRS and CDR2 YFSETQ. CDR3 length: 13 residues. The V end was cut by 3 bases, the J end by 7 bases, with 10 bases between. CDR3 DNA: TGCGCCAGCAGCTCCCCCCGGGGCGGGGAGCTGTTTTTT. This encodes CASSSPRGGELFF. The full variable domain, its missing parts supplied by reference TRBV5-1 and TRBJ2-2, is KAGVTQTPRYLIKTRGQQVTLSCSPISGHRSVSWYQQTPGQGLQFLFEYFSETQRNKGNFPGRFSGRQFSNSRSEMNVSTLELGDSALYLCASSSPRGGELFFGEGSRLTVL.

The chain joins TRBV2 to TRBJ2-7; D unclear. Germline CDR1 SNHLY, CDR2 FYNNEI. V shed 6 bases and J shed 9 bases, with 12 bases lying between them. The CDR3 has 11 residues. CDR3 sequence (DNA): TGTGCCAGCAGACTCTTCCCCGCGCAGTACTTC. As protein: CASRLFPAQYF.

V gene TRBV7-9 combines with J gene TRBJ2-1, with 7 bases aligning to TRBD1. The CDR3 has 16 residues. Germline CDR1 and CDR2: SEHNR and FQNEAQ (reference sequence). The V and J ends lost 4 bases and 1 base, in that order; junction bases with no gene match: 7. The CDR3 bases are TGTGCCAGCAGCTCGACAGGGCCTAGGTCCTACAATGAGCAGTTCTTC. Amino acids: CASSSTGPRSYNEQFF.

This clonotype was seen a handful of times. The rearrangement joins TRBV20-1 to TRBJ2-3, with 8 bases matching TRBD2. Losses at the gene ends were 1 base for V and 0 bases for J; bases not matched to a gene: 12. The CDR3 extends over 18 amino acids. Germline CDR1 reads DFQATT; CDR2 reads SNEGSKA (reference sequence). The CDR3 DNA follows: TGCAGTGCTAGAGGGCCACGACGCGGGGGGTCTAGCACAGATACGCAGTATTTT. Translated: CSARGPRRGGSSTDTQYF.

This clonotype was recorded many times. This sequence joins TRBV5-1 and TRBJ1-2, with D unresolved. V dropped 0 bases and J dropped 5 bases, with 14 bases sitting between them. Germline lookup yields CDR1 SGHRS and CDR2 YFSETQ. CDR3 length equals 15 residues. The DNA of the CDR3 is TGCGCCAGCAGCTTGGGCTACGACGACATATATGGCTACACCTTC. As protein: CASSLGYDDIYGYTF.

This clonotype was counted a few times. The chain carries TRBV18 and TRBJ1-1, with D possibly matching TRBD1 (5 bases). Looked up from germline, CDR1 is KGHSH and CDR2 is LQKENI. The CDR3 is made up of 14 amino acids. The ends were cut back, 5 bases at V and 1 base at J, with 11 bases in the middle. The DNA for the CDR3 is TGTGCCAGCTCAGTACAGGTTTCGAACACTGAAGCTTTCTTT. This codes for CASSVQVSNTEAFF.

The rearrangement joins TRBV5-4 to TRBJ1-2, with unresolved D. This CDR3 comprises 12 residues. CDR1 and CDR2 (germline): SGHNT, YYREEE (reference sequence). Trimming took 4 bases from V and 8 from J, leaving 12 bases between them. CDR3 sequence: CASSPQSGGYTF. CDR3 DNA sequence: TGTGCCAGCAGCCCGCAGTCGGGAGGCTACACCTTC. The full variable domain, in which reference TRBV5-4 and TRBJ1-2 provide the parts outside the CDR3, is ETGVTQSPTHLIKTRGQQVTLRCSSQSGHNTVSWYQQALGQGPQFIFQYYREEENGRGNFPPRFSGLQFPNYSSELNVNALELDDSALYLCASSPQSGGYTFGSGTRLTVV.

This clonotype was counted ten times or more. The chain carries TRBV20-1 and TRBJ1-1; a possible D gene is TRBD1 (6 bases). The CDR3 runs 15 residues. Between the trimmed V and J ends, which lost 3 bases and 1 base, there was a span of 15 bases. The germline CDR1 and CDR2 sequences are DFQATT and SNEGSKA (reference sequence). CDR3 sequence (DNA): TGCAGTGCTAGCCCCGTACAGGGTTCGAACACTGAAGCTTTCTTT. This sequence encodes CSASPVQGSNTEAFF.